A single sample gave rise to the 27 T cell receptor beta chains below, sequenced in a study of post-analysis software for immune sequencing data. Study-wide points: In patients, TRBV5-6, TRBV5-1 and TRBV20-1 belonged to roughly five TRBV segments found more frequently than in controls.

Built from TCR beta cDNA, the libraries had unique molecular identifiers in them. TCRdb reanalysed the PCR reads using MiXCR and keeps one entry per CDR3 protein. The sample shows about 760,000 distinct CDR3 sequences, 25% to 30% of them seen only once. For these receptors, no antigen is known. Sequenced: blood. Every receptor here comes from a girl under 18 with multiple sclerosis.

This clonotype was counted a few times. The chain is built from TRBV29-1 and TRBJ2-7; 16 bases are a match to TRBD2. Germline assignment: CDR1 SQVTM and CDR2 ANQGSEA. J was trimmed by 1 base and V by 6 bases; bases with no gene match: 15. The CDR3 spans 19 residues. The CDR3 DNA follows: TGCAGCGTGGCCGGGACTAGCGGGAGGGCCGGAGTTGGGTCCTACGAGCAGTACTTC. This gives the protein CSVAGTSGRAGVGSYEQYF.

The V call is TRBV29-1, the J call TRBJ2-5; maybe TRBD2 (5 bases). The length of the CDR3 is 15 residues. V was clipped by 0 bases and J by 5 bases, with 16 bases between them. CDR1 SQVTM and CDR2 ANQGSEA come from the germline V gene. Here the CDR3 DNA reads TGCAGCGTTGAAGATGGGCTACCGGGGTGGGAGACCCAGTACTTC. Translating gives CSVEDGLPGWETQYF.

As for this clonotype: This sequence may be a read error, since a much larger clone differs from it by one base. The V gene is TRBV6-1, the J gene TRBJ2-5, with D uncertain. Germline values: CDR1 MNHNS, CDR2 SASEGT. The CDR3 has 13 amino acids. The CDR3 loop reads CTSSPSPQETQYF. The CDR3 DNA follows: TGTACCAGCAGCCCGAGCCCTCAAGAGACCCAGTACTTC.

V gene TRBV27 combines with J gene TRBJ2-1; tentative D call: TRBD2 (7 bases). The CDR3 runs to 16 residues. Germline CDR1 reads MNHEY; CDR2 reads SMNVEV (reference sequence). V gave up 3 bases and J gave up 5 bases, with 17 bases separating them. DNA of the CDR3: TGTGCCAGCAGTTTCAGGTTGGGGGGGGCTCACAATGAGCAGTTCTTC. It translates to CASSFRLGGAHNEQFF.

This clonotype was found a few times. V gene TRBV20-1 combines with J gene TRBJ1-2; D is unclear. Germline V CDR1 and CDR2: DFQATT, SNEGSKA (reference sequence). V was pared by 8 bases and J by 4 bases, with 17 bases between. There are 13 residues in the CDR3. The chain's CDR3 is CSTRDGLTYGYTF. In DNA, the CDR3 is TGCAGTACCCGAGACGGGCTGACCTATGGCTACACCTTC.

The chain combines TRBV10-3 with TRBJ2-1; D not resolved. CDR1 ENHRY and CDR2 SYGVKD come from the germline V gene. There are 13 residues in the CDR3. The V end was cut by 2 bases, the J end by 7 bases, with 9 bases between. CDR3 amino acids: CAISEVAANEQFF. Written as DNA, the CDR3 is TGTGCCATCAGTGAGGTGGCGGCTAATGAGCAGTTCTTC.

The chain couples TRBV12-3 or TRBV12-4 to TRBJ1-1; no reliable D call. The CDR3 is 13 amino acids. The ends were cut back, 6 bases at V and 3 bases at J, with 11 bases in the middle. The CDR3 DNA is TGTGCCAGCAGATACCAAGATTACACTGAAGCTTTCTTT. It specifies CASRYQDYTEAFF.

V gene TRBV2 combines with J gene TRBJ2-1; D is perhaps TRBD2 (5 bases). V lost 4 bases and J 2 bases, leaving 12 bases between the germline ends. The CDR3 extends over 15 amino acids. The germline V gene encodes CDR1 SNHLY and CDR2 FYNNEI. The CDR3 DNA reads TGTGCCAGCAGTGCAAACTTCGGGGCCTACAATGAGCAGTTCTTC. Translation gives CASSANFGAYNEQFF.

This clonotype showed up just once. An end of the junction does not agree with germline; a read error may underlie this. The rearrangement joins TRBV20-1 to TRBJ1-4; 8 bases are a match to TRBD1. Germline CDR1 and CDR2: DFQATT and SNEGSKA (reference sequence). CDR3 length: 17 residues. The CDR3 reads CSARVTGQAWANEKPFF. The DNA of the CDR3 is TGCAGTGCTAGAGTAACGGGACAGGCTTGGGCTAATGAAAAACCGTTTTTT.

The chain combines TRBV2 with TRBJ2-1, with TRBD1 as a possible D gene (6 bases). Germline-derived CDR1 and CDR2 are SNHLY and FYNNEI. CDR3 length: 15 residues. V gave up 5 bases and J gave up 2 bases, with 13 bases separating them. Here the CDR3 DNA reads TGTGCCAGCAGTCTGGACAGTCAGACCTACAATGAGCAGTTCTTC. It specifies CASSLDSQTYNEQFF.

This clonotype was observed a few times. The gene calls are TRBV24-1 and TRBJ2-1; possible D gene TRBD2, 5 bases. CDR3 length: 14 residues. With 6 bases removed from V and 8 bases from J, the gap between germline ends came to 16 bases. In germline, CDR1 is KGHDR, CDR2 SFDVKD. The CDR3 region has the DNA TGTGCCACCAGTCTGTCTGGCTACGGGGATGAGCAGTTCTTC. This sequence encodes CATSLSGYGDEQFF.

The chain joins TRBV12-3 or TRBV12-4 to TRBJ1-6, with a possible D match to TRBD1 (5 bases). The CDR3 extends over 14 amino acids. V was clipped by 4 bases and J by 6 bases, with 10 bases between them. For the CDR3, the DNA is TGTGCCAGCAGTTGGGCTCAGGGTAATTCACCCCTCCACTTT. Translation: CASSWAQGNSPLHF.

Concerning this clonotype: Relative to the germline gene, one junction end is altered; a read error may explain this. The chain joins TRBV6-6 to TRBJ1-4; the match to TRBD1 covers 8 bases. This CDR3 region has 14 residues. CDR1 and CDR2 (germline): MNHNY, SVGAGI (reference sequence). The CDR3 loop is CAGNDRGANEKRFF. In DNA, the CDR3 is TGTGCCGGAAACGACAGGGGCGCTAATGAAAAACGGTTTTTT.

This clonotype was counted ten times or more. The chain links TRBV6-5 to TRBJ1-1; possible D gene TRBD1, 6 bases. Per the germline V gene, CDR1 is MNHEY and CDR2 is SVGAGI. The CDR3 contains 13 residues. V shed 5 bases and J shed 2 bases, with 9 bases lying between them. As DNA, the CDR3 is TGTGCCAGCAGTCGGACAGCCAACACTGAAGCTTTCTTT. It is translated as CASSRTANTEAFF.

CDR3 residues: CASSPGTARATNEKLFF. In DNA, the CDR3 is TGCGCCAGCAGCCCGGGGACAGCCCGCGCAACTAATGAAAAACTGTTTTTT. This sequence joins TRBV5-1 and TRBJ1-4; 7 bases line up with TRBD1. This CDR3 has 17 residues. V dropped 4 bases and J dropped 0; count of bases not matched to a gene: 9. Germline-derived CDR1 and CDR2 are SGHRS and YFSETQ.

This chain uses TRBV5-1 with TRBJ2-1; D is tentatively TRBD1 or TRBD2 (6 bases each). V dropped 0 bases and J dropped 8 bases, with 15 bases sitting between them. CDR3 length: 15 amino acids. Germline lookup yields CDR1 SGHRS and CDR2 YFSETQ. CDR3 DNA: TGCGCCAGCAGCTTGGGGGGGGCAGGATGGTATGAGCAGTTCTTC. Protein product: CASSLGGAGWYEQFF.

The chain has TRBV5-1 and TRBJ2-3; D is ambiguous. V was clipped by 4 bases and J by 4 bases, with 13 bases between them. This CDR3 region has 14 residues. Germline V gene data show CDR1 as SGHRS and CDR2 as YFSETQ. CDR3 in DNA: TGCGCCAGCAGCATATCAAATCAAGCAGATACGCAGTATTTT. Translating it yields CASSISNQADTQYF.

For this clonotype: Its ends do not fully match the called genes, so a read error is possible. This chain joins TRBV20-1 and TRBJ2-7; 10 nucleotides line up with TRBD1. The CDR3 has 14 residues. CDR1 and CDR2 (germline): DFQATT, SNEGSKA (reference sequence). The CDR3 loop is CSARKGTGAIEEYF. The CDR3 coding sequence is TGCAGTGCGAGAAAAGGGACAGGGGCTATCGAGGAGTACTTC.

This clonotype was found a few times. The chain carries TRBV6-6 and TRBJ2-7, with 7 nucleotides matching TRBD1. The trim removed 2 bases at V and 0 bases at J, leaving 10 bases unmatched. Germline values: CDR1 MNHNY, CDR2 SVGAGI (reference sequence). The length of the CDR3 is 17 residues. The CDR3 nucleotides read TGTGCCAGCAGTTACCTGACCTCCGGGACAGACTCCTACGAGCAGTACTTC. It yields the protein CASSYLTSGTDSYEQYF.

This sequence joins TRBV28 and TRBJ2-7, with D hard to call. The V end lost 5 bases, the J end lost 2 bases, and 13 bases lay between the germline ends. The germline CDR1 and CDR2 sequences are MDHEN and SYDVKM. The CDR3 covers 14 residues. As DNA, the CDR3 is TGTGCCAGCAGTCCCCCGGGCAGTACCTACGAGCAGTACTTC. Protein: CASSPPGSTYEQYF. Full variable domain (missing parts from reference TRBV28 and TRBJ2-7): DVKVTQSSRYLVKRTGEKVFLECVQDMDHENMFWYRQDPGLGLRLIYFSYDVKMKEKGDIPEGYSVSREKKERFSLILESASTNQTSMYLCASSPPGSTYEQYFGPGTRLTVT.

The V call is TRBV20-1, the J call TRBJ2-5; the match to TRBD2 covers 9 bases. This CDR3 spans 14 amino acids. CDR1 is DFQATT and CDR2 is SNEGSKA in the germline V gene (reference sequence). V shed 3 bases, J shed 4 bases, and the junction held 6 bases outside the gene matches. CDR3 in amino acids: CSARAAGGPETQYF. The CDR3 DNA reads as TGCAGTGCTAGGGCGGCGGGAGGGCCAGAGACCCAGTACTTC.

A note on this clonotype: It may be a read error: a sequence one base away is much more abundant. The chain joins TRBV24-1 to TRBJ2-1; TRBD2 aligns across 7 bases. The J call may be wrong; the DNA end is better matched by TRBJ2-7. Germline V gives CDR1 KGHDR, CDR2 SFDVKD. CDR3 length: 15 amino acids. CDR3 DNA: TGTGCCACCAGTGATCTTAGCGGGCCTAACAATGAGCAGTACTTC. It yields the protein CATSDLSGPNNEQYF.

In this sample, this clonotype turned up a few times. The CDR3 region has the DNA TGCAGTGCTTCCCGGTGGAGCGGGAGTGAGATGCGGACAGATACGCAGTATTTT. This encodes CSASRWSGSEMRTDTQYF. The V and J genes are TRBV20-1 and TRBJ2-3, with 8 bases matching TRBD2. Losses at the gene ends were 5 bases for V and 3 bases for J; bases not matched to a gene: 19. In germline, CDR1 is DFQATT, CDR2 SNEGSKA (reference sequence). This CDR3 contains 18 residues.

This chain links TRBV6-6 with TRBJ1-2; D gene ambiguous. CDR1 is MNHNY and CDR2 is SVGAGI in the germline V gene (reference sequence). This CDR3 has 15 amino acids. V was clipped by 0 bases and J by 1 base, with 9 bases between them. CDR3 nucleotide sequence: TGTGCCAGCAGTTACTCGGGTCAGATTAACTATGGCTACACCTTC. Translating gives CASSYSGQINYGYTF.

The chain uses TRBV4-3 and TRBJ2-7, with a tentative D call TRBD1 (5 bases). The CDR3 runs to 15 residues. Trimming took 4 bases from V and 0 from J, leaving 13 bases between them. Germline-derived CDR1 and CDR2 are LGHNA and YSLEER. In nucleotides, the CDR3 is TGCGCCAGCAGCCTAATCCAGGGAAGCTCCTACGAGCAGTACTTC. Its translation is CASSLIQGSSYEQYF.

The V gene is TRBV11-1, the J gene TRBJ2-1, with a weak D call TRBD2 (6 bases). The CDR3 consists of 16 residues. The germline gives CDR1 SGHAT, CDR2 FQDESV (reference sequence). Trimming removed 5 bases at V and 2 bases at J, with 16 bases between. CDR3 sequence: CASSPVEGIPYNEQFF. The DNA for the CDR3 is TGTGCCAGCAGCCCTGTGGAGGGGATTCCCTACAATGAGCAGTTCTTC. The variable domain in full, completed from reference TRBV11-1 and TRBJ2-1, reads EAEVAQSPRYKITEKSQAVAFWCDPISGHATLYWYRQILGQGPELLVQFQDESVVDDSQLPKDRFSAERLKGVDSTLKIQPAELGDSAMYLCASSPVEGIPYNEQFFGPGTRLTVL.

J is TRBJ2-7 and V is TRBV18; D gene ambiguous. CDR1 is KGHSH and CDR2 is LQKENI in the germline V gene. This CDR3 region has 16 residues. The ends were cut back, 2 bases at V and 2 bases at J, with 16 bases in the middle. CDR3 sequence reads: CASSPIGLLAAYEQYF. The CDR3 nucleotides read TGTGCCAGCTCACCAATCGGTCTGCTGGCAGCCTACGAGCAGTACTTC.